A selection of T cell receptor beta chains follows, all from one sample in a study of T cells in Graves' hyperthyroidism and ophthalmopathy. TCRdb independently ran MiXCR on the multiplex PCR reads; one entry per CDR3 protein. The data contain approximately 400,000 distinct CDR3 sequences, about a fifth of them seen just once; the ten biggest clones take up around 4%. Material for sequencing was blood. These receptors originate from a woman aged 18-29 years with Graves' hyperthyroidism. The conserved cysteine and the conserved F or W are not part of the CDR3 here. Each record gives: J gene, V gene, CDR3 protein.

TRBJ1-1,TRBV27,ASSGGQKNTEAF
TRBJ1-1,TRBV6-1,ASKSTDEAF
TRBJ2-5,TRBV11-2,ASTNRGQETQY
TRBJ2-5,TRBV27,ASSLRTGLLETQY
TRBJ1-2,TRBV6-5,ASSYSWTGVNYGYT
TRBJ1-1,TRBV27,ASSPGQGGFNTEAF
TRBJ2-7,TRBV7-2,ASSRTNSYEQY
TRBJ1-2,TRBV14,ASSQGVGYGYT
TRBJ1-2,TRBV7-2,ASSPSKDRAGGYT
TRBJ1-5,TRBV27,ASSLSGTWRNQPQH
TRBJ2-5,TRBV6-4,ASSPTSGGQETQY
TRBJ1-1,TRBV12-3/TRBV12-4,ASLRPWGTEAF
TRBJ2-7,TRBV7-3,ASSSSRLAGDGEQY
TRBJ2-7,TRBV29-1,SVEISPAYEQY
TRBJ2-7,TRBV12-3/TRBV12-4,ASTLSSQHEQY
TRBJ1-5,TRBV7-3,ASSLTGGARYQPQH
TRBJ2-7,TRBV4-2,ASSQEARTEFNEGYEQY
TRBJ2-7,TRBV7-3,ASSIPGLQRGREQY
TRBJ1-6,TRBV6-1,ASSDDGTHRGYPPLH
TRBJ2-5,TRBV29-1,SVVSRDSQETQY
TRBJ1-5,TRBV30,AWSEGPLTVNQPQH
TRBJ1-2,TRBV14,ASSQVGFGANYGYT
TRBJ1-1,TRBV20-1,SAPVNTEAF
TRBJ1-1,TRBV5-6,ASSFGQMNTEAF
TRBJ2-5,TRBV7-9,ASSLTLGWETQY
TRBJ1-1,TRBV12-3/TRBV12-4,ATTGQGSTEAF
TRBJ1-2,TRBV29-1,SVPDRVHYGYT
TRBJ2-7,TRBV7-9,ASSFPGGLEQY
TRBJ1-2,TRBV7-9,ASSPQDNSGYT
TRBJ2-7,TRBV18,ASSAEGPYEQY
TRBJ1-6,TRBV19,ASRGDTYSPLH
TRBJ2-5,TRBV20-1,SARASRQETQY
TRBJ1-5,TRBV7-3,ASSLSSGGDRGNQPQH
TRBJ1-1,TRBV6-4,ASSDSWTGMNTEAF
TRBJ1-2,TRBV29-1,SVPRGAGTYGYT
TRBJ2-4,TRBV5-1,ASSLVPGVSMNIKY
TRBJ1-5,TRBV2,ATGTGAVSQPQH
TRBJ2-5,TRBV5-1,ASRYLAGGQETQY
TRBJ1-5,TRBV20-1,SAPLGQLNQPQH
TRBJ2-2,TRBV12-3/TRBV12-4,ASSFVHWMNTGELF
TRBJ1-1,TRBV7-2,ASSFYEVYTEAF
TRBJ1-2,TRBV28,ASSFSTYGYT
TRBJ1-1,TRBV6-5,ASSYPGGTTEAF
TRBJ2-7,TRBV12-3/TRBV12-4,ASSHPRTSLARSGEQY
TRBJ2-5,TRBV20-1,SALPHGQARLQETQY